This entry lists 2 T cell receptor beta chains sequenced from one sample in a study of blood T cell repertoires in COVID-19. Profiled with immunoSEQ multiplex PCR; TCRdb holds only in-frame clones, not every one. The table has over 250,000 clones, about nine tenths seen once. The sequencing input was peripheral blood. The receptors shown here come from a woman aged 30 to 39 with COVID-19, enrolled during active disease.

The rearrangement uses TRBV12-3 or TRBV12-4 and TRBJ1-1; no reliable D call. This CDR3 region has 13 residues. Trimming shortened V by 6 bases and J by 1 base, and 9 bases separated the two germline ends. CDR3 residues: CASSPYRNTEAFF. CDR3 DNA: TGTGCCAGCAGCCCATACAGGAACACTGAAGCTTTCTTT.

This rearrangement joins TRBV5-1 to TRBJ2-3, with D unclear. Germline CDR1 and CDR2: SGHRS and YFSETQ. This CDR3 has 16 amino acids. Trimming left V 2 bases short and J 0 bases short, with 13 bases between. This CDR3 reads CASSFGSSESTDTQYF. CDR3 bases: TGCGCCAGCAGCTTCGGGTCGAGCGAGAGCACAGATACGCAGTATTTT.